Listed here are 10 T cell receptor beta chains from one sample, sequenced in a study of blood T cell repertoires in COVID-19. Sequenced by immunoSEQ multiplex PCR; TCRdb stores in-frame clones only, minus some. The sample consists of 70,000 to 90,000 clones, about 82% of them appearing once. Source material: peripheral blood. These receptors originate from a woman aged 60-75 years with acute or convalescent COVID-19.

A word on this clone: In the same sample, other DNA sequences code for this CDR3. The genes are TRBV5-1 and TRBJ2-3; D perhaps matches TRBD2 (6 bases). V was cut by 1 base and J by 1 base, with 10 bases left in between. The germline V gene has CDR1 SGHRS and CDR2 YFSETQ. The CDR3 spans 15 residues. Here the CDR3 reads CASSLSGGGTDTQYF. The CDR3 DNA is TGCGCCAGCAGCTTGTCGGGCGGGGGCACAGATACGCAGTATTTT.

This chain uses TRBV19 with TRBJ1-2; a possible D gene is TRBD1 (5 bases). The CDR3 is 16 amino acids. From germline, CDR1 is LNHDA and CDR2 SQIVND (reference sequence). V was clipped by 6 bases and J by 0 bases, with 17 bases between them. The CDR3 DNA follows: TGTGCCAGTAGCAGCTCCGGAATGGACACTAACTATGGCTACACCTTC. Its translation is CASSSSGMDTNYGYTF.

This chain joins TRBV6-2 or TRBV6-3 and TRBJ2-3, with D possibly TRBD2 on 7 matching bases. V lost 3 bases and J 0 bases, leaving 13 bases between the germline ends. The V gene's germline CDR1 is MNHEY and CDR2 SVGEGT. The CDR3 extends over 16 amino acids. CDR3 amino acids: CASSYGGASSTDTQYF. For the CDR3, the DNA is TGTGCCAGCAGTTATGGGGGGGCCTCTAGCACAGATACGCAGTATTTT.

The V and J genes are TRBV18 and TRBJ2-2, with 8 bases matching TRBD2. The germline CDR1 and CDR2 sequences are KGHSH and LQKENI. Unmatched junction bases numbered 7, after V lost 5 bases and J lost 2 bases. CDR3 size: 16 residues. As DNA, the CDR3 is TGTGCCAGCTCATGGGGACTAGACTTAAACACCGGGGAGCTGTTTTTT. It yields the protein CASSWGLDLNTGELFF.

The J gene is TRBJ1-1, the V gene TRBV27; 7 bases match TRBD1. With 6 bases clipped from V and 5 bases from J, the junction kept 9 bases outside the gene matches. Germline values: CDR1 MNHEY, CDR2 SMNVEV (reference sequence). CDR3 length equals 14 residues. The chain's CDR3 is CASSPDRVGTEAFF. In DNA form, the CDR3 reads TGTGCCAGCAGCCCCGACAGGGTCGGGACTGAAGCTTTCTTT.

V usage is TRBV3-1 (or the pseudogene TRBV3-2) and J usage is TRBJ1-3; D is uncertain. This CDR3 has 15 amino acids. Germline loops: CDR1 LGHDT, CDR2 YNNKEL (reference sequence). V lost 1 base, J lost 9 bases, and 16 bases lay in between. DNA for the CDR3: TGTGCCAGCAGCCAAGTTGGCCACTCGGGGAGCACCATATATTTT. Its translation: CASSQVGHSGSTIYF.

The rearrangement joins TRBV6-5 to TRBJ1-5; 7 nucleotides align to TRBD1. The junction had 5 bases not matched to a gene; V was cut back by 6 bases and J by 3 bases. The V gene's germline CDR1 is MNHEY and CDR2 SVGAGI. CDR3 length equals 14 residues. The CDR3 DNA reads TGTGCCAGCAGCCCAGGGACAGTCAATCAGCCCCAGCATTTT. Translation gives CASSPGTVNQPQHF.

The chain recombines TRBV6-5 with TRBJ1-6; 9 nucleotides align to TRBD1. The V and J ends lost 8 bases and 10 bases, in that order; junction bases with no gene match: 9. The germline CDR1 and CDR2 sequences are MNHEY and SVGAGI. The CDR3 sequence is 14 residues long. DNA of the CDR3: TGTGCCAGCGGGGACAGGGTTCGGGGATCACCCCTCCACTTT. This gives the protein CASGDRVRGSPLHF.

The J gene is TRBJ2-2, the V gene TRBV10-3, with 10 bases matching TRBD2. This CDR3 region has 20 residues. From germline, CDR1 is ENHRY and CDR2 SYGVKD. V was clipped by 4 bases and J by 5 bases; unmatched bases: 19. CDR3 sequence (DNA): TGTGCCATCAGTGCAAGGAGCGGGGGGGCCGCTAGTATTATGACCGGGGAGCTGTTTTTT. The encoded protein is CAISARSGGAASIMTGELFF.

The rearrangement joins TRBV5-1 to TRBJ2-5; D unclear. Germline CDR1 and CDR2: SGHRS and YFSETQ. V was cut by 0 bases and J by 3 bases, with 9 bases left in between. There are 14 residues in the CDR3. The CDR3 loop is CASSLVLNKETQYF. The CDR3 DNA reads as TGCGCCAGCAGCTTGGTTTTGAACAAAGAGACCCAGTACTTC.